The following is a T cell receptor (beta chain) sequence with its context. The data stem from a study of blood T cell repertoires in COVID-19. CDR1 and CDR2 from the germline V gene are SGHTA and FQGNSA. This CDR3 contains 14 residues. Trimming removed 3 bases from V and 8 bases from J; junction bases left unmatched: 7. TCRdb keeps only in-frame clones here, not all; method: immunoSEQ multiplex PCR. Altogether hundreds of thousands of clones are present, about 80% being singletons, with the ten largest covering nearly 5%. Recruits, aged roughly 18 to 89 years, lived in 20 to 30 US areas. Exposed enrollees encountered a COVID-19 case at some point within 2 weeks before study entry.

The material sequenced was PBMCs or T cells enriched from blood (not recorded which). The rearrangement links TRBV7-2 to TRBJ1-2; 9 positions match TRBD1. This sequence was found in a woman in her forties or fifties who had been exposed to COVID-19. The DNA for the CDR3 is TGTGCCAGCAGCTTTACAGGGGGCGCTGGGGGCTACACCTTC. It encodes CASSFTGGAGGYTF. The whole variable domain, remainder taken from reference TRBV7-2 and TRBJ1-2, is GAGVSQSPSNKVTEKGKDVELRCDPISGHTALYWYRQSLGQGLEFLIYFQGNSAPDKSGLPSDRFSAERTGGSVSTLTIQRTQQEDSAVYLCASSFTGGAGGYTFGSGTRLTVV.